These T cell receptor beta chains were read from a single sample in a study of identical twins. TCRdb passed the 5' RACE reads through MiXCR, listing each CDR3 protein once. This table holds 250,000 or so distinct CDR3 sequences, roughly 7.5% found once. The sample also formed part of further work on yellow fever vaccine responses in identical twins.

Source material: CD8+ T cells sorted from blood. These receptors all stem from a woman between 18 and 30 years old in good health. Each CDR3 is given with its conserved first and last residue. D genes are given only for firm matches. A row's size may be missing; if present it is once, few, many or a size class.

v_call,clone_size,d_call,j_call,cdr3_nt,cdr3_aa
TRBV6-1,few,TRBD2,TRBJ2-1,TGTGCCAGCTCATCCCGGGAGGCCTATAGCTCCTACAATGAGCAGTTCTTC,CASSSREAYSSYNEQFF
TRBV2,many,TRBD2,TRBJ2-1,TGTGCCAGCAGTGAAGCCGTCCTAGCGGGTTACAATGAGCAGTTCTTC,CASSEAVLAGYNEQFF
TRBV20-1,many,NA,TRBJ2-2,TGCAGTGCTAGAGATTCCACGCGGGACGACACCCAACCGAACACCGGGGAGCTGTTTTTT,CSARDSTRDDTQPNTGELFF
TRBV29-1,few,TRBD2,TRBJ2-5,TGCAGCGTTGAAGAGGTGGGAGGGCAAGAGACCCAGTACTTC,CSVEEVGGQETQYF
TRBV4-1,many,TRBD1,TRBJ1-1,TGCGCCAGCAGCCATCCTGGGACAGGGGGGTGGACTGAAGCTTTCTTT,CASSHPGTGGWTEAFF
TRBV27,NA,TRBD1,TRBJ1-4,TGTGCCAGCACCCCATCCGGGACAGGGGCCGAAAAACTGTTTTTT,CASTPSGTGAEKLFF
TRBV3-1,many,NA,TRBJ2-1,TGTGCCAGCAGCCCGGACTTCACCAGCTTGTTCTTC,CASSPDFTSLFF
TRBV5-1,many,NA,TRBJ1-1,TGCGCCAGCAGCACCGGACAGTCGAACACTGAAGCTTTCTTT,CASSTGQSNTEAFF
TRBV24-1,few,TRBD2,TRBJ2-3,TGTGCCACCAGTGATTTAGCCGGGAGGGGAGATACGCAGTATTTT,CATSDLAGRGDTQYF
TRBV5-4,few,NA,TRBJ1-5,TGTGCCAGCAGCTTGGTCTGGGCAGGGGCTTGGGATAGCAATCAGCCCCAGCATTTT,CASSLVWAGAWDSNQPQHF
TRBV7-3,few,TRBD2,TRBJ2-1,TGTGCCAGCAGCTTAGTTAGCGGGATGGATGAGCAGTTCTTC,CASSLVSGMDEQFF
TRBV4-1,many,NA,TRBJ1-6,TGCGCCAGCAGCCAAGACGGGGGGGGGTCACCCCTCCACTTT,CASSQDGGGSPLHF
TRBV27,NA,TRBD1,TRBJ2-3,TGTGCCAGCAGTGAAGGGGGTGGGCCGGGACAGCCAATCGCGAACACAGATACGCAGTATTTT,CASSEGGGPGQPIANTDTQYF
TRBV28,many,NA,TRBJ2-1,TGTGCCAGCAGTTTAGAAGTCAATGAGCAGTTCTTC,CASSLEVNEQFF